Detailed here is one T cell receptor beta chain. Antigen unknown. This record belongs to a study of cytomegalovirus exposure and HLA in healthy donors. Overall study findings and caveats: The study flagged roughly 160 TCR beta chains as cytomegalovirus-associated. The classifier reportedly diagnosed cytomegalovirus status with high sensitivity and specificity. Rare TCR sequences predominated, though certain public TCRs were found in many donors.

CDR3 length: 14 residues. Germline V lookup: CDR1 SGHRS, CDR2 YFSETQ. The V segment lost 5 bases and the J segment 6 bases; nucleotides outside the gene matches: 8. The protocol was immunoSEQ multiplex PCR, while the TCRdb copy is restricted to in-frame clones and leaves out a portion. The sample includes 150,000 or so clones, about 86% seen only once; the top ten take about 2.2%. These donors were members of the approximately 110-subject validation cohort, a group separate from the approximately 680-subject first cohort. The source is a human donor in good health. The sequenced material came from PBMCs. The chain joins TRBV5-1 to TRBJ1-2, with 9 bases identical to TRBD1. CDR3 region: CASSQADRGDGYTF. The CDR3 region has the DNA TGCGCCAGCAGTCAAGCGGACAGGGGCGATGGCTACACCTTC.